This T cell receptor beta chain emerged from a study of cytomegalovirus exposure and HLA in healthy donors. Points from the study as a whole: Most CMV-associated TCR beta chains were later found to appear HLA-restricted.

Comments on this clone: Its specificity is not known.

Amplification used 60 Vbeta primers and 13 Jbeta primers. This table comes from immunoSEQ multiplex PCR, and its TCRdb copy is limited to in-frame clones, with some not included. The data show roughly 120,000 clones, over 65% seen once. This CDR3 is 13 amino acids long. The germline CDR1 and CDR2 sequences are SGHAT and FQNNGV. Trimming stripped 0 bases from V and 11 bases from J, with 11 bases between. This receptor was identified in a woman between 50 and 59 years old in good health and CMV-seropositive. The chain couples TRBV11-2 to TRBJ1-5; D call uncertain. The sequenced sample was PBMCs. The CDR3 region has the DNA TGTGCCAGCAGCTTAGACGCTAACGGAGCCCAGCATTTT. Amino acids: CASSLDANGAQHF.